Here is one TCR beta chain with its context. The clone's antigen remains unknown. No qualities accompany the bases; no much larger clone lies one base away. This sample is part of a study of T cell responses to AZD1222 COVID-19 vaccine (dated by TCRdb to the early 2020s). At the level of the whole study: TCR sequencing covered 233 trial participants: 200 to 210 given two doses of AZD1222 and 26 given two doses of MenACWY control vaccine. Trial participants were enrolled by age into subgroups of 18-55, 56-69 and 70-plus years, and 148, 28 and 57 TCR-sequenced participants, respectively, were included in these subgroups. The investigation overall reported the following: The whole spike protein was spanned by vaccine-associated CD4 TCRs, and dominant responses were seen in regions 160-218 and 743-854. Conclusions about previously exposed vaccinees are limited, since just five or six AZD1222 recipients were seropositive for SARS-CoV-2 at baseline. Most participants were white British and females outnumbered males, and the authors suggested that clonal diversity may have been underestimated. Reportedly, close to half of the unique spike-specific TCRs recognized epitopes lying outside the regions that are mutated in the B.1.351 and B.1.1.7 variants. The 56-69-year group was small, and its depth increase did not reach significance, likely because of low power. Spike-specific TCR breadth and depth rose significantly after two AZD1222 doses compared with day 0 and with MenACWY recipients. No day 14 peak-response samples were available, so repertoires were characterized only after the peak T cell response.

The sample's time point label, in plain terms: about 28 days (+/-7) after the second vaccine dose. The treatment or condition label of this sample denotes: meningococcal conjugate vaccine given as trial control. Vaccinee samples were obtained from the UK trials COV001 and COV002, which included a single-blind randomized controlled phase 2/3 trial of AZD1222 (ChAdOx1 nCoV-19) in healthy adults. For TCRbeta chain sequencing, PBMC samples were collected from trial participants at day 0 and at day 28 after the second dose. Reading the germline V gene gives CDR1 MDHEN and CDR2 SYDVKM. The CDR3 holds 13 amino acids from the cysteine to the phenylalanine. Only the CDR3 DNA is retained, 39 bases long and in frame from the first base. The trim is 3 bases for V and 1 base for J, with a gap of 6 bases between the germline ends. The CDR3 regions of human TCRbeta chains were analyzed by immunosequencing. On the authors' methods: Repertoire TCRs were checked for matches against a reference library of SARS-CoV-2-specific TCRs that had been generated using the MIRA antigen-specificity platform. Breadth was defined as the fraction of unique TCRs that were SARS-CoV-2-associated. Depth was defined as the fraction of total T cells that were SARS-CoV-2-associated. Using the MIRA data, each spike-specific TCR was assigned both to the spike region to which the TCR was reactive and to a CD4 or CD8 class. Log10-transformed breadth and depth values were compared by one-way ANOVA with Sidak's multiple comparisons tests. Here the immuneACCESS table is served through TCRdb, limited to in-frame sequences with V and J called. Missing clones are a known gap in these copies; in checked studies unresolved V genes cover under half, and the rest lacks a known reason. The DNA was the basis for D and trimming; V, J and clone size are from that table. The table for this sample lists around 200,000 clones; just under 95% of them were counted only once. The ten largest account for about 1% of the sample.

The sequencing here drew on peripheral blood, taken 28 days after the second dose of the MenACWY control vaccine. This TCR was sampled from an adult who received the MenACWY meningococcal vaccine as a control. The V gene is TRBV28 and the J gene is TRBJ1-2; the D gene assignment is ambiguous. The base sequence is TGTGCCAGCAGTTTCACAGATAACTATGGCTACACCTTC. Protein translation: CASSFTDNYGYTF.